This TCR beta chain came from a study of blood T cell repertoires in COVID-19. About the study: Some COVID-19 samples were acute and others convalescent; all came from the United States, Italy and Spain.

CDR3 size: 14 residues. Trimming cost V 2 bases and J 10 bases, with 15 bases left between them. The V gene's germline CDR1 is KGHSH and CDR2 LQKENI. Clones were sequenced by immunoSEQ multiplex PCR, and TCRdb holds only the in-frame ones, with some missing. Of under 250,000 clones in the sample, around 83% were seen once. This clone showed up just once. Enrollment of patients from Seattle took place during active infection, with longitudinal follow-up. The chain uses TRBV18 and TRBJ1-5, with D perhaps TRBD1 (6 bases). The source is a woman between 65 and 79 years old with COVID-19, enrolled during active disease. Sequences were obtained from peripheral blood. The CDR3 protein is CASSPGGQSHPQHF. In nucleotides, the CDR3 is TGTGCCAGCTCACCAGGGGGCCAGAGTCACCCCCAGCATTTT.